The 9 T cell receptor beta chains in this list originate from one sample, sequenced in a study of blood T cell repertoires in COVID-19. Using immunoSEQ multiplex PCR, the repertoire was profiled, and TCRdb retains in-frame clones only, with some absent. In the table there are about 170,000 clones, about four fifths of which are singletons. Specimen: peripheral blood. Receptors were obtained from a woman of 80 years or more with COVID-19, enrolled during active disease.

There are a few counts of this clone. The V call is TRBV7-3, the J call TRBJ2-1; 12 nucleotides agree with TRBD2. V was pared by 4 bases and J by 5 bases, with 6 bases of the junction left unmatched. CDR3 size: 16 residues. The germline V gene has CDR1 SGHTA and CDR2 FQGTGA. CDR3 region: CASSYSRTSGDNEQFF. The CDR3 DNA sequence: TGTGCCAGCAGCTACTCCAGGACTAGCGGGGACAATGAGCAGTTCTTC.

This chain connects TRBV30 to TRBJ1-4; no firm D call. CDR3 size: 15 residues. Germline V gives CDR1 GTSNPN, CDR2 SVGIG (reference sequence). V lost 3 bases and J lost 4, with 15 bases in between. The CDR3 DNA reads as TGTGCCTGGAGGCGGGCCTCGGACGGTAATGAAAAACTGTTTTTT. Residues: CAWRRASDGNEKLFF.

V is TRBV4-2 and J is TRBJ1-5; D gene ambiguous. This CDR3 has 13 residues. Germline V gene data show CDR1 as LGHNA and CDR2 as YNFKEQ. The ends were cut back, 6 bases at V and 5 bases at J, with 11 bases in the middle. The CDR3 DNA follows: TGTGCCAGCAGTCGAAACACAGATCAGCCCCAGCATTTT. Encoded protein: CASSRNTDQPQHF.

This clone has more than one count but fewer than ten. This rearrangement joins TRBV18 to TRBJ1-2; TRBD1 matches 7 bases. Germline loops: CDR1 KGHSH, CDR2 LQKENI. V trimming: 3 bases; J trimming: 4 bases; junction bases outside the gene matches: 8. CDR3 length: 15 residues. The CDR3 loop is CASSPLGQDSYGYTF. The CDR3 nucleotides read TGTGCCAGCTCACCGCTCGGACAGGACTCCTATGGCTACACCTTC.

This clone was detected only once. J is TRBJ2-7 and V is TRBV19; perhaps TRBD2 as D (6 bases). The CDR3 contains 14 residues. The V end lost 4 bases, the J end lost 2 bases, and 12 bases lay between the germline ends. Germline lookup yields CDR1 LNHDA and CDR2 SQIVND (reference sequence). The DNA for the CDR3 is TGTGCCAGTAGTAACCAGGGAGGTACCTACGAGCAGTACTTC. It yields the protein CASSNQGGTYEQYF. Variable domain in full (rest from reference TRBV19 and TRBJ2-7): DGGITQSPKYLFRKEGQNVTLSCEQNLNHDAMYWYRQDPGQGLRLIYYSQIVNDFQKGDIAEGYSVSREKKESFPLTVTSAQKNPTAFYLCASSNQGGTYEQYFGPGTRLTVT.

The V gene is TRBV10-2, the J gene TRBJ2-5; the match to TRBD2 covers 8 bases. The germline CDR1 and CDR2 sequences are WSHSY and SAAADI. This CDR3 is built from 15 residues. Trimming took 4 bases from V and 5 from J; bases not matched to a gene: 9. The CDR3 loop is CASSGGAGGLETQYF. The CDR3 DNA follows: TGCGCCAGCAGTGGGGGGGCGGGAGGATTGGAGACCCAGTACTTC.

The rearrangement uses TRBV5-1 and TRBJ2-2; 9 nucleotides agree with TRBD2. CDR1 SGHRS and CDR2 YFSETQ come from the germline V gene. V shed 1 base and J 6 bases; nucleotides not matched to a gene: 4. CDR3 length equals 15 residues. CDR3 bases: TGCGCCAGCAGCTTGCGCGGGAGGGCCCCCGGGGAGCTGTTTTTT. Protein sequence: CASSLRGRAPGELFF.

The chain is built from TRBV5-5 and TRBJ2-3; the match to TRBD2 covers 10 bases. J was trimmed by 4 bases and V by 5 bases; bases with no gene match: 7. Germline CDR1 and CDR2: SGHKS and YYEKEE (reference sequence). This CDR3 contains 15 residues. CDR3 protein: CASSLILAGPDTQYF. The CDR3 region has the DNA TGTGCCAGCAGTCTAATACTAGCGGGGCCAGATACGCAGTATTTT.

The chain couples TRBV12-1 to TRBJ2-7; the table's D call, TRBD2, was not checked against the DNA. TRBV12-1 is recorded as a pseudogene. The CDR3 runs 16 residues. CDR3 in amino acids: CASSFVPAGSSYEQYF. The CDR3 DNA reads TGTGCCAGCAGCTTTGTTCCAGCGGGGAGCTCCTACGAGCAGTACTTC.